The 29 T cell receptor beta chains below come from one sample, sequenced in a study of blood T cell repertoires in COVID-19. Sequencing used immunoSEQ multiplex PCR; TCRdb keeps in-frame clones, though not all of them. The profile shows about 100,000 clones, roughly 88% of them singletons. The sequenced sample consisted of peripheral blood. The receptors come from a human donor in a cohort sampled during active COVID-19.

V usage is TRBV30 and J usage is TRBJ1-2; 9 positions agree with TRBD1. Per germline, CDR1 GTSNPN and CDR2 SVGIG (reference sequence). CDR3 length equals 15 residues. The V and J ends lost 8 bases and 1 base, in that order; junction bases with no gene match: 11. The CDR3 loop reads CAAPKQGAFNYGYTF. CDR3 nucleotide sequence: TGTGCCGCCCCTAAACAGGGGGCCTTTAACTATGGCTACACCTTC.

The chain couples TRBV5-1 to TRBJ2-7; D is unclear. This CDR3 is built from 15 residues. V was clipped by 1 base and J by 2 bases, with 13 bases between them. In germline, CDR1 is SGHRS, CDR2 YFSETQ. The CDR3 nucleotides are TGCGCCAGCAGCTTGTCAGAAAGCGTAACCTACGAGCAGTACTTC. It codes for CASSLSESVTYEQYF.

The count of this clone is one. The chain links TRBV10-1 to TRBJ1-1; no reliable D call. V lost 2 bases to trimming and J lost 1 base, with 8 bases between them. Germline V CDR1 and CDR2: WNHNN, SYGVQD (reference sequence). The CDR3 totals 14 residues. For the CDR3, the DNA is TGCGCCAGCAGTGAGGCGGGGAAGAACACTGAAGCTTTCTTT. Protein sequence: CASSEAGKNTEAFF.

The rearrangement uses TRBV7-8 and TRBJ2-7; 7 bases line up with TRBD2. CDR1 and CDR2 (germline): SGHVS, FQNEAQ. The trim removed 7 bases at V and 1 base at J, leaving 4 bases unmatched. The CDR3 loop spans 13 amino acids. CDR3 amino acids: CASTGRVSYEQYF. CDR3 nucleotide sequence: TGTGCCAGCACGGGGAGGGTTTCCTACGAGCAGTACTTC.

In its sample, this clone was seen once. The rearrangement uses TRBV6-2 or TRBV6-3 and TRBJ2-1, with a possible D match to TRBD1 (5 bases). V lost 2 bases to trimming and J lost 8 bases, with 10 bases between them. Germline loops: CDR1 MNHEY, CDR2 SVGEGT. The CDR3 sequence is 13 residues long. The CDR3 nucleotides read TGTGCCAGCAGTTACGATTGGGGCCATGAGCAGTTCTTC. It encodes CASSYDWGHEQFF.

This clone was recorded only once. The gene calls are TRBV6-5 and TRBJ1-4; 7 positions match TRBD1. The germline V gene has CDR1 MNHEY and CDR2 SVGAGI. V was pared by 4 bases and J by 8 bases, with 10 bases of the junction left unmatched. The CDR3 has 15 residues. The CDR3 sequence is CASSSATGKEEKLFF. The CDR3 coding sequence is TGTGCCAGCAGTTCCGCGACAGGGAAGGAGGAAAAACTGTTTTTT.

This clone was seen more than once but under ten times. The V call is TRBV12-3 or TRBV12-4, the J call TRBJ1-1, with D uncertain. V dropped 5 bases and J dropped 4 bases, with 5 bases sitting between them. There are 11 residues in the CDR3. This CDR3 is CASSPSTEAFF. The CDR3 nucleotides read TGTGCCAGCAGTCCTTCCACTGAAGCTTTCTTT.

This rearrangement joins TRBV3-1 (or the pseudogene TRBV3-2) to TRBJ1-1, with a tentative D call TRBD1 (6 bases). The CDR3 extends over 13 amino acids. Per germline, CDR1 LGHDT and CDR2 YNNKEL (reference sequence). V shed 6 bases and J shed 5 bases, with 13 bases lying between them. Written as DNA, the CDR3 is TGTGCCAGCAGATCGCTGGACAGTACTGAAGCTTTCTTT. Its protein is CASRSLDSTEAFF.

CDR3 region: CASSITGSSYNEQFF. The CDR3 nucleotides are TGTGCCAGTAGTATCACAGGGAGCTCCTACAATGAGCAGTTCTTC. The rearrangement links TRBV19 to TRBJ2-1; tentative D call: TRBD1 (6 bases). This CDR3 contains 15 residues. The germline CDR1 and CDR2 sequences are LNHDA and SQIVND (reference sequence). The V end lost 3 bases, the J end lost 0 bases, and 9 bases lay between the germline ends. Filled out from reference TRBV19 and TRBJ2-1, the complete variable domain reads DGGITQSPKYLFRKEGQNVTLSCEQNLNHDAMYWYRQDPGQGLRLIYYSQIVNDFQKGDIAEGYSVSREKKESFPLTVTSAQKNPTAFYLCASSITGSSYNEQFFGPGTRLTVL.

This clone was observed once. The chain combines TRBV15 with TRBJ2-1, with TRBD2 matching over 12 bases. The CDR3 has 16 amino acids. CDR1 is LNHNV and CDR2 is YYDKDF in the germline V gene (reference sequence). Trimming at V came to 3 bases and at J to 6 bases, leaving 6 bases not matched to a gene. The CDR3 DNA reads TGTGCCACCAGCAGTCTAGCGGGAGGGCCGGGCAATGAGCAGTTCTTC. Its translation: CATSSLAGGPGNEQFF.

The chain recombines TRBV5-1 with TRBJ2-1, with TRBD2 matching over 7 bases. This CDR3 contains 16 residues. The germline CDR1 and CDR2 sequences are SGHRS and YFSETQ. The junction had 3 bases not matched to a gene; V was cut back by 0 bases and J by 0 bases. Here the CDR3 reads CASSLGEGSSYNEQFF. The CDR3 DNA is TGCGCCAGCAGCTTGGGGGAGGGGAGCTCCTACAATGAGCAGTTCTTC.

The genes are TRBV7-9 and TRBJ1-1, with D possibly TRBD1 on 5 matching bases. Germline-derived CDR1 and CDR2 are SEHNR and FQNEAQ (reference sequence). This CDR3 spans 17 amino acids. Trimming removed 5 bases from V and 3 bases from J, with 22 bases in between. CDR3 in amino acids: CASSLISGAPLDTEAFF. The CDR3 DNA sequence: TGTGCCAGCAGCCTAATTAGTGGGGCGCCGCTGGACACTGAAGCTTTCTTT.

This chain links TRBV6-5 with TRBJ2-7; TRBD2 matches 9 bases. CDR1 is MNHEY and CDR2 is SVGAGI in the germline V gene. The CDR3 has 15 residues. After removal of 6 bases from V and 0 bases from J, the junction contained 6 bases not matched to a gene. The CDR3 DNA reads as TGTGCCAGCAGACTTCGGACTAGCGACTCCTACGAGCAGTACTTC. It codes for CASRLRTSDSYEQYF.

The chain is built from TRBV19 and TRBJ2-1, with a tentative D call TRBD2 (6 bases). Trimming cost V 3 bases and J 10 bases, with 13 bases left between them. The CDR3 spans 13 residues. Germline values: CDR1 LNHDA, CDR2 SQIVND (reference sequence). The chain's CDR3 is CASSMMGGSEQFF. DNA for the CDR3: TGTGCCAGTAGTATGATGGGGGGTTCAGAGCAGTTCTTC.

V gene TRBV3-1 (or the pseudogene TRBV3-2) combines with J gene TRBJ2-7; D remains ambiguous. This CDR3 comprises 12 residues. Germline V gene lookup returns CDR1 LGHDT and CDR2 YNNKEL (reference sequence). The V gene lost 4 bases and the J gene lost 3 bases, with 7 bases spanning the gap. CDR3 bases: TGTGCCAGCAGCCGGCAGTTCTACGAGCAGTACTTC. Translated: CASSRQFYEQYF.

The rearrangement joins TRBV10-3 to TRBJ2-1; D possibly corresponds to TRBD1 (5 bases). CDR1 and CDR2 (germline): ENHRY, SYGVKD. CDR3 length: 13 amino acids. V was clipped by 3 bases and J by 5 bases, with 8 bases between them. The DNA for the CDR3 is TGTGCCATCAGTGATAAGGGGAACAATGAGCAGTTCTTC. Residues: CAISDKGNNEQFF.

Of note for this clone: Compared with germline, one end of the junction differs, possibly owing to a read error. The chain uses TRBV7-8 and TRBJ1-2; TRBD1 matches at 7 bases. The germline CDR1 and CDR2 sequences are SGHVS and FQNEAQ. This CDR3 is built from 13 residues. This chain's CDR3 is CASSSGGTGKLAF. DNA for the CDR3: TGTGCCAGCAGCTCAGGGGGGACGGGAAAATTGGCCTTC.

This clone came up a few times. The J gene is TRBJ1-1, the V gene TRBV6-5, with a tentative D call TRBD1 (6 bases). This CDR3 has 14 amino acids. Trimming took off 6 bases at V and 4 bases at J, with 15 bases between the two ends. CDR1 and CDR2 (germline): MNHEY, SVGAGI. The CDR3, as DNA: TGTGCCAGCAGGGCAACCGCAGGGGTCACTGAAGCTTTCTTT. Amino acids: CASRATAGVTEAFF.

The chain is built from TRBV3-1 (or the pseudogene TRBV3-2) and TRBJ1-2; D may be TRBD1 (6 bases). In germline, CDR1 is LGHDT, CDR2 YNNKEL (reference sequence). The CDR3 consists of 15 residues. Trimming removed 1 base from V and 2 bases from J, with 11 bases in between. CDR3 DNA sequence: TGTGCCAGCAGCCAAGTAGGCAGGGGCAACTATGGCTACACCTTC. It is translated as CASSQVGRGNYGYTF.

This rearrangement joins TRBV27 to TRBJ1-5; 9 bases match TRBD1. The J segment lost 3 bases and the V segment lost 3 bases, leaving 9 bases of the junction unmatched. Germline CDR1 is MNHEY and CDR2 is SMNVEV (reference sequence). The CDR3 covers 17 residues. CDR3 region: CASSLGTGNQYNQPQHF. CDR3 in DNA: TGTGCCAGCAGTTTGGGGACAGGGAATCAGTACAATCAGCCCCAGCATTTT.

This clone was picked up one time. V usage is TRBV20-1 and J usage is TRBJ1-3; D gene unclear. The germline V and J ends were trimmed by 6 bases and 6 bases, with 9 bases remaining between them. CDR1 and CDR2 from the germline V gene are DFQATT and SNEGSKA (reference sequence). This CDR3 is 11 amino acids long. DNA of the CDR3: TGCAGTGCCGGGGAGGCAAACACCATATATTTT. Protein sequence: CSAGEANTIYF.

This clone was counted once. The chain joins TRBV10-1 to TRBJ2-1; 7 positions agree with TRBD2. Unmatched junction bases numbered 7, after V lost 0 bases and J lost 8 bases. The CDR3 totals 15 residues. The germline CDR1 and CDR2 sequences are WNHNN and SYGVQD (reference sequence). The CDR3 reads CASSESGGSRYEQFF. In DNA, the CDR3 is TGCGCCAGCAGTGAGTCGGGCGGGAGTAGGTATGAGCAGTTCTTC.

The CDR3 DNA reads as TGTGCCTGGAGTGTACTCCAGGGGGCTAACTATGGCTACACCTTC. Its protein is CAWSVLQGANYGYTF. This chain uses TRBV30 with TRBJ1-2; 7 bases map to TRBD1. V lost 0 bases, J lost 0 bases, and 4 bases stayed unmatched. Per the germline V gene, CDR1 is GTSNPN and CDR2 is SVGIG (reference sequence). The CDR3 contains 15 residues.

The chain has TRBV19 and TRBJ1-1, with a weak D call TRBD1 (6 bases). The CDR3 spans 15 residues. Trimming pared 4 bases from V and 8 bases from J, leaving 20 bases between. Germline loops: CDR1 LNHDA, CDR2 SQIVND (reference sequence). CDR3: CASSRPGGRGREAFF. CDR3 DNA sequence: TGTGCCAGTAGTAGACCCGGTGGCAGGGGTAGGGAAGCTTTCTTT.

Worth noting for this clone: A junction boundary mismatches the germline segment, possibly from a read error. The chain couples TRBV3-1 (or the pseudogene TRBV3-2) to TRBJ1-5; 9 nucleotides agree with TRBD1. This CDR3 region has 13 residues. From germline, CDR1 is LGHDT and CDR2 YNNKEL (reference sequence). The CDR3: CASSQDTGGPRHF. CDR3 nucleotide sequence: TGTGCCAGCAGCCAAGATACAGGGGGCCCCCGGCATTTT.

J is TRBJ2-5 and V is TRBV5-1, with a weak D call TRBD2 (6 bases). Trimming removed 0 bases from V and 10 bases from J, with 19 bases in between. This CDR3 is 15 amino acids long. The germline gives CDR1 SGHRS, CDR2 YFSETQ. The CDR3 bases are TGCGCCAGCAGCTTGGTGGCGGGGACCTCAGTAGACCAGTACTTC. It encodes CASSLVAGTSVDQYF.

The chain recombines TRBV6-4 with TRBJ1-2; TRBD1 aligns across 7 bases. This CDR3 is built from 13 residues. Losses at the gene ends were 5 bases for V and 8 bases for J; bases not matched to a gene: 8. The germline V gene has CDR1 MRHNA and CDR2 SNTAGT. CDR3 region: CASSSTGDVGYTF. The CDR3 DNA follows: TGTGCCAGCAGTTCAACAGGGGATGTAGGCTACACCTTC.

This chain links TRBV27 with TRBJ2-1, with D maybe TRBD2 (6 bases). The CDR3 totals 14 residues. V shed 8 bases and J shed 7 bases, with 18 bases lying between them. Germline V gene sequence: CDR1 MNHEY, CDR2 SMNVEV (reference sequence). In DNA, the CDR3 is TGTGCCAGCCAAGGGCTTTTAGGAGGGAATGAGCAGTTCTTC. Translating gives CASQGLLGGNEQFF.

The chain has TRBV20-1 and TRBJ2-2; D is unclear. The V gene's germline CDR1 is DFQATT and CDR2 SNEGSKA (reference sequence). This CDR3 contains 13 residues. The V end lost 3 bases, the J end lost 6 bases, and 11 bases lay between the germline ends. CDR3 loop: CSASLRSSGELFF. DNA of the CDR3: TGCAGTGCTAGTCTCAGGTCTTCCGGGGAGCTGTTTTTT.